Listed below are T cell receptor beta chains from one sample, sequenced in a study of cytomegalovirus exposure and HLA in healthy donors. Here immunoSEQ multiplex PCR was the method, and the copy in TCRdb shows in-frame clones only, minus some. The data show about 180,000 clones, around 84% seen once. The sample consisted of PBMCs. These receptors all come from a girl aged 2-15 years in good health and CMV-seropositive. The CDR3 runs from the conserved cysteine through the conserved F or W. The D gene is left open where the match is weak. Some rows have no size entry. The others give once, few or many, or a class for an expanded clone.

TRBV30	NA	NA	TRBJ1-1	TGTGCCTGGAGTGCTTTCTGGGGCGCGTCTGAAGCTTTCTTT	CAWSAFWGASEAFF
TRBV30	NA	NA	TRBJ1-2	TGTGCCTGGAGTGGTGGAGGAGGCCCGGGCTACACCTTC	CAWSGGGGPGYTF
TRBV2	NA	NA	TRBJ2-1	TGTGCCAGCAGTGGGTACCGACAAGTGGGCAATGAGCAGTTCTTC	CASSGYRQVGNEQFF
TRBV10-1	TRBD1	NA	TRBJ1-1	TGCGCCAGCAGTGAGGGGACAGATTTCATGAACACTGAAGCTTTCTTT	CASSEGTDFMNTEAFF
TRBV7-2	NA	NA	TRBJ2-1	TGTGCCAGCAGCTTAAATCGGGGTTTGTCCTACAATGAGCAGTTCTTC	CASSLNRGLSYNEQFF
TRBV30	TRBD1	NA	TRBJ1-2	TGTGCCTGGATCTTTTCTGGGACAGGGGGCAGTCGGGACTATGGCTACACCTTC	CAWIFSGTGGSRDYGYTF
TRBV25-1	TRBD2	NA	TRBJ2-5	TGTGCCAGCAGTGCAGCGGGAGGGCCGGAGGAGACCCAGTACTTC	CASSAAGGPEETQYF
TRBV28	TRBD2	NA	TRBJ2-7	TGTGCCAGCAGTTCCCAAGGACTAGCGGGAGTAGGCGAGCAGTACTTC	CASSSQGLAGVGEQYF
TRBV6-1	TRBD1	NA	TRBJ2-7	TGTGCCAGCCTCCCGACAGGGAGAGGCTACGAGCAGTACTTC	CASLPTGRGYEQYF
TRBV18	NA	NA	TRBJ1-5	TGTGCCAGCTCACCACGATTGGGGCCGGATCAGCCCCAGCATTTT	CASSPRLGPDQPQHF
TRBV9	NA	few	TRBJ2-2	TGTGCCAGCAGCGTAGGTACAAACACCGGGGAGCTGTTTTTT	CASSVGTNTGELFF
TRBV2	TRBD1	NA	TRBJ2-1	TGTGCCAGCAGCTTCGACAGGGCCTCCTACAATGAGCAGTTCTTC	CASSFDRASYNEQFF
TRBV6-5	NA	few	TRBJ2-1	TGTGCCAGCAGATCGGTTCTAGGCCGAGAGGGTGAGACGTTCTTC	CASRSVLGREGETFF
TRBV30	TRBD1	once	TRBJ1-1	TGTGCCTGTGGACAGGAAAGGACGGTCGCTGAAGCTTTCTTT	CACGQERTVAEAFF
TRBV19	NA	NA	TRBJ1-1	TGTGCCAGTAGTATGTACCGGGACACTGAAGCTTTCTTT	CASSMYRDTEAFF
TRBV9	TRBD1	NA	TRBJ1-2	TGTGCCAGCAGCGTAGATCTAGGGGACAGTGTTGAGGCCTTGGGCTATGGCTACACCTTC	CASSVDLGDSVEALGYGYTF
TRBV9	TRBD2	NA	TRBJ2-7	TGTGCCAGCACGAAGGGACTAGCGGGAGCCTCTTACGAGCAGTACTTC	CASTKGLAGASYEQYF
TRBV7-6	TRBD2	once	TRBJ2-7	TGTGCCAGCAGCTCCATTGGGGGGGAGGGCCCTACATACGAGCAGTACTTC	CASSSIGGEGPTYEQYF
TRBV18	NA	NA	TRBJ2-2	TGTGCCAGCTCCAGGACACGCACCGGGGAGCTGTTTTTT	CASSRTRTGELFF
TRBV6-5	TRBD1	NA	TRBJ1-1	TGTGCCAGCCGCGGACAGGGTTGGAACACTGAAGCTTTCTTT	CASRGQGWNTEAFF
TRBV7-8	TRBD2	few	TRBJ2-7	TGTGCCAGCAGCTTAGCGTCTAGCGGGAGCGCCTCCTACGAGCAGTACTTC	CASSLASSGSASYEQYF
TRBV28	TRBD1	NA	TRBJ1-6	TGTGCCAGCAGTTCCCCGGGACAGGGTATGAGTTCACCCCTCCACTTT	CASSSPGQGMSSPLHF
TRBV6-5	NA	NA	TRBJ1-5	TGTGCCAGCAGTTTTACAGCAAATCAGCCCCAGCATTTT	CASSFTANQPQHF
TRBV20-1	NA	NA	TRBJ2-7	TGCAGTGCTAGGGGAGTCTACGAGCAGTACTTC	CSARGVYEQYF
TRBV7-3	TRBD2	NA	TRBJ2-1	TGTGCCAGCAGCTTCCTGACTAGCGGAACCTACAATAAGCAGTTCTTC	CASSFLTSGTYNKQFF
TRBV7-8	TRBD1	NA	TRBJ2-2	TGTGCCAGCAGCCTAGACAGGGTTGGACCCGGGGAGCTGTTTTTT	CASSLDRVGPGELFF
TRBV10-3	TRBD2	NA	TRBJ2-3	TGTGCCATCAGTGAGTGGGAGGGGACTAGCACAGATACGCAGTATTTT	CAISEWEGTSTDTQYF
TRBV7-3	NA	NA	TRBJ2-1	TGTGCCAGCAGCCCAAAAGCAACGTACAATGAGCAGTTCTTC	CASSPKATYNEQFF
TRBV5-4	TRBD1	NA	TRBJ1-1	TGTGCCAGCAGCTTGGATAAGGGACAGGGGAGAACTGAAGCTTTCTTT	CASSLDKGQGRTEAFF
TRBV5-5	TRBD2	once	TRBJ2-3	TGTGCCAGCAGCTTGCTAGCGGGGAATACAGATACGCAGTATTTT	CASSLLAGNTDTQYF
TRBV6-6	NA	NA	TRBJ1-5	TGTGCCAGCAGTTACTCGATTAGCCAGGGTTATCAGCCCCAGCATTTT	CASSYSISQGYQPQHF
TRBV21-1	NA	NA	TRBJ2-7	TGTGCCAGCAGCGTGCGAACAGGGGAAGTAACCTACGAGCAGTACTTC	CASSVRTGEVTYEQYF